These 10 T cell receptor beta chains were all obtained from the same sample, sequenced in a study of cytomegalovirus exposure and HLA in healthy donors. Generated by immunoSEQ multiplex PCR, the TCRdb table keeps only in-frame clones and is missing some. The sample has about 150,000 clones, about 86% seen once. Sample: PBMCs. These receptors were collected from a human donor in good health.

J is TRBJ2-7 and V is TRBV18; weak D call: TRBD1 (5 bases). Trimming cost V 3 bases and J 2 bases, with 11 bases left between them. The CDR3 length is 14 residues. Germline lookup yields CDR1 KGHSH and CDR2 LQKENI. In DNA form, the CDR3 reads TGTGCCAGCTCACCGAACCAGGGAACCTACGAGCAGTACTTC. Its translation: CASSPNQGTYEQYF.

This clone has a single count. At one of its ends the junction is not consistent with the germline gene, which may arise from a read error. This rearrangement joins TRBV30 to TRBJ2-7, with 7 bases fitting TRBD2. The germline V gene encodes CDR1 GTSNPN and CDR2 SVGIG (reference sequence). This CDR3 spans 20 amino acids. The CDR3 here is CAWEPLFNGGGPQHGYAQYF. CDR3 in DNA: TGTGCCTGGGAGCCCCTTTTTAACGGCGGGGGTCCCCAGCATGGCTACGCGCAGTACTTC. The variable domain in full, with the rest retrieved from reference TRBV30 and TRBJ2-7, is SQTIHQWPATLVQPVGSPLSLECTVEGTSNPNLYWYRQAAGRGLQLLFYSVGIGQISSEVPQNLSASRPQDRQFILSSKKLLLSDSGFYLCAWEPLFNGGGPQHGYAQYFGPGTRLTVT.

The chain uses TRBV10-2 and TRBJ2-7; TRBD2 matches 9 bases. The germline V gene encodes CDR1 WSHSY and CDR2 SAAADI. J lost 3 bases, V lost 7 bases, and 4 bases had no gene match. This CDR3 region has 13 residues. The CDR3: CASIGAGGYEQYF. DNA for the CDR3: TGCGCCAGCATTGGAGCGGGAGGCTACGAGCAGTACTTC.

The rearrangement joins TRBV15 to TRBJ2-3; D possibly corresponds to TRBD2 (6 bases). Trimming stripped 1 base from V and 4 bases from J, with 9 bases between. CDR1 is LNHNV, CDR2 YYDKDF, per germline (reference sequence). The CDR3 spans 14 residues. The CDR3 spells CATSRAGAADTQYF. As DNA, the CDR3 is TGTGCCACCAGCAGAGCGGGAGCGGCAGATACGCAGTATTTT.

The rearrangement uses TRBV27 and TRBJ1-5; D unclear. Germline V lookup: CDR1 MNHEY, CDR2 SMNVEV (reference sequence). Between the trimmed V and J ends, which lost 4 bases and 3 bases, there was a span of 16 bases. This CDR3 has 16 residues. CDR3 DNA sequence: TGTGCCAGCAGTTACGACGGAGGGAACGTCAATCAGCCCCAGCATTTT. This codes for CASSYDGGNVNQPQHF.

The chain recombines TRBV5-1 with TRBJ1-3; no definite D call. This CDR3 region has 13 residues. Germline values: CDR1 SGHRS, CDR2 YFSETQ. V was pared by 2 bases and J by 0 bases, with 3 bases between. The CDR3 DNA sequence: TGCGCCAGCAGCTTTAACTCTGGAAACACCATATATTTT. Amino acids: CASSFNSGNTIYF.

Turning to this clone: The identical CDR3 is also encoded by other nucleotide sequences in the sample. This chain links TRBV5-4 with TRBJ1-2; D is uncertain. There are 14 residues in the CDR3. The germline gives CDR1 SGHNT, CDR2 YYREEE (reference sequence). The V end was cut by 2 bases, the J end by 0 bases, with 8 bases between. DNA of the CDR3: TGTGCCAGCAGCTTTGACCGGGCTAACTATGGCTACACCTTC. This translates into CASSFDRANYGYTF.

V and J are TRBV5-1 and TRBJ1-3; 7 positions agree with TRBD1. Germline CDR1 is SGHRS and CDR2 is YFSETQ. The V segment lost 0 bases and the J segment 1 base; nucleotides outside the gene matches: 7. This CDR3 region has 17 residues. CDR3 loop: CASSLDGQVLSGNTIYF. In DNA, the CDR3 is TGCGCCAGCAGCTTGGACGGACAGGTACTTTCTGGAAACACCATATATTTT.

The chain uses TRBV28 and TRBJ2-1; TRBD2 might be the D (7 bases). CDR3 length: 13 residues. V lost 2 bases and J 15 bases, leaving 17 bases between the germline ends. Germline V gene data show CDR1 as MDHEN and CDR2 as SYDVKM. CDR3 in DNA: TGTGCCAGCAGTTTAGGGGGCGCGGGAGTCTGGTTCTTC. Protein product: CASSLGGAGVWFF.

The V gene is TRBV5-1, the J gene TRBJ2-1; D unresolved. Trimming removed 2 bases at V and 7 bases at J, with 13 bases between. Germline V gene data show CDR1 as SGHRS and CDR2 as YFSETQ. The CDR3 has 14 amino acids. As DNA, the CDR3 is TGCGCCAGCAGCTTTTTAGGCCTAGAGAATGAGCAGTTCTTC. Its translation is CASSFLGLENEQFF.